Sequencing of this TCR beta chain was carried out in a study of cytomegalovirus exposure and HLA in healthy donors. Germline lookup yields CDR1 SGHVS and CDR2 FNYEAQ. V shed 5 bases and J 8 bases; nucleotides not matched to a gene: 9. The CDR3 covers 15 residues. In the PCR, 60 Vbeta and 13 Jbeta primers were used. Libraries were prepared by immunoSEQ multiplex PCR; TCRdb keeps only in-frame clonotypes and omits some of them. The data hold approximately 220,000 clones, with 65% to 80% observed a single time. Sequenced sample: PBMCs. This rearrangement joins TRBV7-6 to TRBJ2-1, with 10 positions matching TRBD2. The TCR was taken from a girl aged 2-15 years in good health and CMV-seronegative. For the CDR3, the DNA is TGTGCCAGCAGCCTAGACGGACTAGCGGCCGATGAGCAGTTCTTC. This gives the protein CASSLDGLAADEQFF.